This TCR beta chain was documented in a study of blood T cell repertoires in COVID-19. The wider study: The samples span acute and convalescent COVID-19 from the United States, Italy and Spain.

The CDR3 is 16 amino acids. CDR1 is LGHNT, CDR2 FRNRAP, per germline. Trimming pared 0 bases from V and 4 bases from J, leaving 14 bases between. The table lists this clone with a count of one. Here immunoSEQ multiplex PCR was the method, and the copy in TCRdb shows in-frame clones only, minus some. This table has around 390,000 clones, approximately 90% appearing once. Across under 25 US areas, participants ranged in age from about 18 to 100 years. Participants' own reports of clinical history determined their cohort assignment. J is TRBJ2-3 and V is TRBV12-5; D is possibly TRBD1 (6 bases). The TCR sequence derives from a woman in her forties or fifties who had recovered from COVID-19. Sequences were obtained from PBMCs or T cells enriched from blood (not recorded which). CDR3 DNA sequence: TGTGCTAGTGGTTTGGTCGTTAGCAGGGGTCCAGATACGCAGTATTTT. Translation gives CASGLVVSRGPDTQYF. The entire variable domain, with the rest obtained from reference TRBV12-5 and TRBJ2-3, is as follows: DARVTQTPRHKVTEMGQEVTMRCQPILGHNTVFWYRQTMMQGLELLAYFRNRAPLDDSGMPKDRFSAEMPDATLATLKIQPSEPRDSAVYFCASGLVVSRGPDTQYFGPGTRLTVL.